These 13 T cell receptor beta chains came from one sample sequenced in a study of CD8 T cell repertoires and HIV-1 epitope variants (dated by TCRdb to 2018 to 2020). The receptor library was made with the immunoSEQ multiplex PCR assay. What TCRdb holds here is the immuneACCESS table cut down to in-frame rearrangements. Part of the clones is not present; checked against another copy, under half of the missing clones reflect an unresolved V gene, and the others are unexplained. This sample has 80,000 to 95,000 clones in its table, and 74% of those were observed once. The ten top clones hold 25% to 30% of the sample. Sample: uncultured baseline CD8+ T cells from peripheral blood mononuclear cells (PBMCs). Receptor source: a male donor with HIV.

V and J are TRBV6-5 and TRBJ1-1; possibly TRBD1 for D (6 bases). Per the germline V gene, CDR1 is MNHEY and CDR2 is SVGAGI. V lost 2 bases and J lost 6, with 16 bases in between. The CDR3 spans 15 residues. The CDR3 DNA reads as TGTGCCAGCAGTTACGGGACAACACCGGTTTCTGAAGCTTTCTTT. Its protein product is CASSYGTTPVSEAFF.

This clone has a handful of counts. V and J are TRBV7-2 and TRBJ2-1; 9 bases agree with TRBD1. Germline V gives CDR1 SGHTA, CDR2 FQGNSA. With 3 bases clipped from V and 6 bases from J, the junction kept 9 bases outside the gene matches. The CDR3 covers 16 residues. CDR3 nucleotides: TGTGCCAGCAGCTTTCCCCTGGGACAGGGCCTCAATGAGCAGTTCTTC. It yields the protein CASSFPLGQGLNEQFF.

The chain combines TRBV2 with TRBJ2-5, with TRBD1 matching over 7 bases. The CDR3 is made up of 13 amino acids. Germline lookup yields CDR1 SNHLY and CDR2 FYNNEI. J gave up 5 bases and V 6 bases, and 6 bases lay outside the gene matches. This CDR3 is CASSSPDRETQYF. DNA of the CDR3: TGTGCCAGCAGCTCACCGGACAGGGAGACCCAGTACTTC. Supplemented by reference TRBV2 and TRBJ2-5, the full variable domain reads EPEVTQTPSHQVTQMGQEVILRCVPISNHLYFYWYRQILGQKVEFLVSFYNNEISEKSEIFDDQFSVERPDGSNFTLKIRSTKLEDSAMYFCASSSPDRETQYFGPGTRLLVL.

The rearrangement uses TRBV9 and TRBJ2-2; 7 bases fit TRBD2. The CDR3 consists of 14 residues. The germline CDR1 and CDR2 sequences are SGDLS and YYNGEE. The V segment lost 3 bases and the J segment 4 bases; nucleotides outside the gene matches: 3. For the CDR3, the DNA is TGTGCCAGCAGCGATAGGACTAGCACCGGGGAGCTGTTTTTT. It encodes CASSDRTSTGELFF.

Written as DNA, the CDR3 is TGTGCCAGTAGTACCGGGACAGTTGGAGATACGCAGTATTTT. As protein: CASSTGTVGDTQYF. The chain uses TRBV19 and TRBJ2-3; 7 bases agree with TRBD1. The CDR3 extends over 14 amino acids. Germline CDR1 reads LNHDA; CDR2 reads SQIVND (reference sequence). Losses at the gene ends were 4 bases for V and 5 bases for J; bases not matched to a gene: 6.

With respect to this clone: The sample has other DNA sequences that encode this CDR3 too. CDR3 sequence (DNA): TGTGCCAGCAGCGTGACAGGGGACCAGCCCCAGCATTTT. It specifies CASSVTGDQPQHF. The chain recombines TRBV9 with TRBJ1-5; 8 bases fit TRBD1. Germline values: CDR1 SGDLS, CDR2 YYNGEE. V lost 2 bases, J lost 7 bases, and 2 bases stayed unmatched. The CDR3 is made up of 13 amino acids.

The sample holds a few counts of this clone. The rearrangement uses TRBV20-1 and TRBJ1-1, with 8 nucleotides matching TRBD1. This CDR3 contains 11 residues. Per germline, CDR1 DFQATT and CDR2 SNEGSKA (reference sequence). Trimming took 3 bases from V and 8 from J; bases not matched to a gene: 2. The CDR3 nucleotides read TGCAGTGCTAGGGACAGGGCGGAAGCTTTCTTT. Translating gives CSARDRAEAFF.

This clone came up a few times. The chain is built from TRBV7-9 and TRBJ2-5; D uncertain. This CDR3 is built from 11 residues. Trimming took off 4 bases at V and 4 bases at J, with 4 bases between the two ends. Germline loops: CDR1 SEHNR, CDR2 FQNEAQ (reference sequence). The CDR3 region is CASSSRETQYF. CDR3 in DNA: TGTGCCAGCAGCTCTAGAGAGACCCAGTACTTC. Looking up the rest from reference TRBV7-9 and TRBJ2-5 gives the full variable domain: DTGVSQNPRHKITKRGQNVTFRCDPISEHNRLYWYRQTLGQGPEFLTYFQNEAQLEKSRLLSDRFSAERPKGSFSTLEIQRTEQGDSAMYLCASSSRETQYFGPGTRLLVL.

In this sample, this clone turned up once. The V call is TRBV6-1, the J call TRBJ1-6, with D possibly TRBD1 on 5 matching bases. V lost 3 bases to trimming and J lost 9 bases, with 15 bases between them. The CDR3 runs 15 residues. Germline CDR1 reads MNHNS; CDR2 reads SASEGT. CDR3 residues: CASSDISGSVSPLHF. The CDR3 DNA follows: TGTGCCAGCAGTGATATTTCAGGGTCGGTTTCACCCCTCCACTTT.

The V and J genes are TRBV5-6 and TRBJ2-3, with D unclear. This CDR3 region has 12 residues. The germline V gene has CDR1 SGHDT and CDR2 YYEEEE. V was trimmed by 1 base and J by 5 bases, leaving 5 bases between them. CDR3 nucleotide sequence: TGTGCCAGCAGCTTGTTGCGAGATACGCAGTATTTT. This gives the protein CASSLLRDTQYF.

The chain is built from TRBV6-1 and TRBJ2-2, with D hard to call. Germline V gene lookup returns CDR1 MNHNS and CDR2 SASEGT. This CDR3 is built from 15 residues. The germline V and J ends were trimmed by 2 bases and 3 bases, with 10 bases remaining between them. The CDR3 DNA reads as TGTGCCAGCAGTGAATTAGCCCGGGACACCGGGGAGCTGTTTTTT. It yields the protein CASSELARDTGELFF.

The chain is built from TRBV7-2 and TRBJ2-3; 10 bases align to TRBD2. Germline-derived CDR1 and CDR2 are SGHTA and FQGNSA. The CDR3 spans 16 residues. The V segment lost 5 bases and the J segment 3 bases; nucleotides outside the gene matches: 8. The DNA of the CDR3 is TGTGCCAGCAGCCCAGAGGGACTAGCGAGAACAGATACGCAGTATTTT. It translates to CASSPEGLARTDTQYF. Using reference TRBV7-2 and TRBJ2-3 for the parts outside the CDR3, the full variable domain is GAGVSQSPSNKVTEKGKDVELRCDPISGHTALYWYRQSLGQGLEFLIYFQGNSAPDKSGLPSDRFSAERTGGSVSTLTIQRTQQEDSAVYLCASSPEGLARTDTQYFGPGTRLTVL.

By proportion, this clone is medium-sized. This sequence joins TRBV29-1 and TRBJ1-3; D remains ambiguous. Trimming took 6 bases from V and 4 from J, leaving 7 bases between them. The CDR3 is made up of 11 amino acids. In germline, CDR1 is SQVTM, CDR2 ANQGSEA. The CDR3 bases are TGCAGCGTCGAACAGGGAAACACCATATATTTT. This codes for CSVEQGNTIYF.